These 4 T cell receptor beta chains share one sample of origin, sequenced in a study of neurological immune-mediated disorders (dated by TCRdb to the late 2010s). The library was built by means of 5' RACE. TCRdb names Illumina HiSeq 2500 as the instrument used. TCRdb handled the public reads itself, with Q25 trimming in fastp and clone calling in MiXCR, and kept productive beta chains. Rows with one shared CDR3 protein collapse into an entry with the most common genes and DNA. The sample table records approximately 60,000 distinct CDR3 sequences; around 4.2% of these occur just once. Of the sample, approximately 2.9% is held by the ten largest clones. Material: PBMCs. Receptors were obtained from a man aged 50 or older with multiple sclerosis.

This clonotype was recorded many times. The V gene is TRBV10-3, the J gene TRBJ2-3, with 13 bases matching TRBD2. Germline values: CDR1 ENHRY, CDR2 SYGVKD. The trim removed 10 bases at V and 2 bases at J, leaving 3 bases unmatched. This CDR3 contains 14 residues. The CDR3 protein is CASGTSGATDTQYF. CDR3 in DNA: TGTGCCAGTGGGACTAGCGGGGCCACAGATACGCAGTATTTT.

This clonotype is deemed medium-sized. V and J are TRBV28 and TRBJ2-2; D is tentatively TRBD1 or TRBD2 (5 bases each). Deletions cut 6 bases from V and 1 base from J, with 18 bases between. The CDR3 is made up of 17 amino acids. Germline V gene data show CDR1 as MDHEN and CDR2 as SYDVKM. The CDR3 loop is CASSPPPRGRNTGELFF. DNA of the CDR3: TGTGCCAGCAGCCCCCCGCCGAGGGGTAGGAACACCGGGGAGCTGTTTTTT.

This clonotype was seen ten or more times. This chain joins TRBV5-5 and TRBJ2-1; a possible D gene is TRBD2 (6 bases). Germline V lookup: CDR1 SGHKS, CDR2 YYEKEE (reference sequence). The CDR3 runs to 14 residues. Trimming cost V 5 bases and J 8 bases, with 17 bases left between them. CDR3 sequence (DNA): TGTGCCAGCAGGGCGGGACGTGGAGTCGATGAGCAGTTCTTC. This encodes CASRAGRGVDEQFF.

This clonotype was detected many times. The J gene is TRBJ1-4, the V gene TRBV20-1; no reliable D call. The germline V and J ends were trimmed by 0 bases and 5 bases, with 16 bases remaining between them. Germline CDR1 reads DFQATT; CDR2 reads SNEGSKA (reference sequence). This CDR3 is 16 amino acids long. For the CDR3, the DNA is TGCAGTGCTAGAGAGGCAGGTCCCACGAGGAATGAAAAACTGTTTTTT. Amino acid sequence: CSAREAGPTRNEKLFF.